The entry that follows covers one TCR beta chain sequence. These data belong to a study of shared clonotypes between healthy human individuals. Assay runs were performed at deep level. Original processing notes: For the immunoSEQ data, sequences were junction-only without quality scores, so filtering differed. Data came from immunoSEQ multiplex PCR; TCRdb stores just in-frame clones and leaves some out. V and J calls and clone size are as listed in that table; D and trimming were resolved from the DNA. The data contain some 650,000 clones, around 97% of them seen just once; the ten biggest clones take up 0.045% to 0.07%. The CDR3 loop spans 19 amino acids. Trimming pared 0 bases from V and 0 bases from J, leaving 17 bases between. Germline assignment: CDR1 LGHNA and CDR2 YNFKEQ.

Input material: naive CD4+ T cells sorted from blood. Subset given: CD45RA+ positively selected. This chain joins TRBV4-2 and TRBJ2-2; tentative D call: TRBD2 (6 bases). The TCR comes from a woman under 40 in good health. CDR3 coding DNA: TGTGCCAGCAGCCAAGATTTTGTTAGCGGTCCCCCGAACACCGGGGAGCTGTTTTTT. Translated, it gives CASSQDFVSGPPNTGELFF.